This T cell receptor (beta chain) emerged from a study of blood T cell repertoires in COVID-19. Study at large: The United States, Italy and Spain supplied acute and convalescent COVID-19 samples.

Using immunoSEQ multiplex PCR, the repertoire was profiled, and TCRdb retains in-frame clones only, with some absent. The data show 200,000 to 300,000 clones, with approximately 91% seen just once and approximately 2.6% held by the top ten. In Seattle, patients joined the study during active infection and were tracked longitudinally. Specimen: peripheral blood. This TCR derives from a young adult with COVID-19, enrolled during active disease.

The CDR3 reads CASSYTLTSEQFF. The CDR3 DNA follows: TGTGCCAGCAGTTACACCCTAACTAGCGAGCAGTTCTTC. The chain carries TRBV6-5 and TRBJ2-1, with a tentative D call TRBD2 (6 bases). V was cut by 2 bases and J by 10 bases, with 12 bases left in between. The CDR3 length is 13 residues. CDR1 is MNHEY, CDR2 SVGAGI, per germline.